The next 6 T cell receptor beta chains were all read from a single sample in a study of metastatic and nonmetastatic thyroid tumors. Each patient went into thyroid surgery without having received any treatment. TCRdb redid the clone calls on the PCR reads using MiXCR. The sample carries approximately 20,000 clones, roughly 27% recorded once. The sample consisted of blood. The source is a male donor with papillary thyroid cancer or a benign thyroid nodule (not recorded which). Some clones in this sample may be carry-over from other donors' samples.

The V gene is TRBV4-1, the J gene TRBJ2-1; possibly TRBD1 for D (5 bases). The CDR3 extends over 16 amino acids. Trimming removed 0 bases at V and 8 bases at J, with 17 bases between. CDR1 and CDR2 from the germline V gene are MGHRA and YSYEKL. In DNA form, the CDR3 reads TGCGCCAGCAGCCAAGATAAAGAAGTCCAAGGGGATGAGCAGTTCTTC. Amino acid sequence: CASSQDKEVQGDEQFF.

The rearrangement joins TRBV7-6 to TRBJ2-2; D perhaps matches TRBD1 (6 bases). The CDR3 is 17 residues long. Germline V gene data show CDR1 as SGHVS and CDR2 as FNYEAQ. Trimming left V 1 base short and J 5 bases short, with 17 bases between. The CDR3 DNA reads TGTGCCAGCAGCTTAGGGGGAAGGGCAGGGGAAACCGGGGAGCTGTTTTTT. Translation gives CASSLGGRAGETGELFF. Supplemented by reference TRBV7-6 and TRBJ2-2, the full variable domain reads GAGVSQSPRYKVTKRGQDVALRCDPISGHVSLYWYRQALGQGPEFLTYFNYEAQQDKSGLPNDRFSAERPEGSISTLTIQRTEQRDSAMYRCASSLGGRAGETGELFFGEGSRLTVL.

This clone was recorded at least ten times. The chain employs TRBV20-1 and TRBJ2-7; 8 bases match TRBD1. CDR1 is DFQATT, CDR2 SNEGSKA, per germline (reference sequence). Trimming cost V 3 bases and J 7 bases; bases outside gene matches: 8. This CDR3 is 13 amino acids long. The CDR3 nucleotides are TGCAGTGCTAGTCCGGACAGGGTTGAAGAGCAGTACTTC. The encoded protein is CSASPDRVEEQYF.

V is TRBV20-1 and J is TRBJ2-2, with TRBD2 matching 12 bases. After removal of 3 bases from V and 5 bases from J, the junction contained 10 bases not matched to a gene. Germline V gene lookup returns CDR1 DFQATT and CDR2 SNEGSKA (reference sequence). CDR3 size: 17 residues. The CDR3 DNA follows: TGCAGTGCTAGCGATCTAGCGGGGGGGCCCAGGACCGGGGAGCTGTTTTTT. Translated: CSASDLAGGPRTGELFF.

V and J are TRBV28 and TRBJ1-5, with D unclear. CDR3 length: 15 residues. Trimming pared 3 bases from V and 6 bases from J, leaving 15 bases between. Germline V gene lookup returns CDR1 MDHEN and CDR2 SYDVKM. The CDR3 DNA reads TGTGCCAGCAGTTTGGAAGGGAAGACGATTCAGCCCCAGCATTTT. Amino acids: CASSLEGKTIQPQHF. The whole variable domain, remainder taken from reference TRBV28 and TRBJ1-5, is DVKVTQSSRYLVKRTGEKVFLECVQDMDHENMFWYRQDPGLGLRLIYFSYDVKMKEKGDIPEGYSVSREKKERFSLILESASTNQTSMYLCASSLEGKTIQPQHFGDGTRLSIL.

The CDR3 DNA follows: TGTGCCAGCAGCTATGGGCCCCCCACGCAGTATTTT. Amino acid sequence: CASSYGPPTQYF. V gene TRBV11-2 combines with J gene TRBJ2-3; D gene uncertain. Germline CDR1 reads SGHAT; CDR2 reads FQNNGV. V was pared by 4 bases and J by 9 bases, with 11 bases between. CDR3 size: 12 residues.